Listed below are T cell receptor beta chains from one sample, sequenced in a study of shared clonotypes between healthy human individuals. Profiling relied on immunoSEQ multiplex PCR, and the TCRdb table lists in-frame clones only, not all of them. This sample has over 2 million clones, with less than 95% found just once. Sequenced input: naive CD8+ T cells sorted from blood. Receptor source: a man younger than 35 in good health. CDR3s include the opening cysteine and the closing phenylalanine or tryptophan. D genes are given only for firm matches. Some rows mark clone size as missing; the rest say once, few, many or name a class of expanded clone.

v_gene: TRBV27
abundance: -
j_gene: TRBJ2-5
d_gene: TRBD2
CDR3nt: TGTGCCAGTTCGGGGGGGACACAAGAGACCCAGTACTTC
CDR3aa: CASSGGTQETQYF

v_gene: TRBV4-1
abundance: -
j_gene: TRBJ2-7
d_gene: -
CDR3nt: TGCGCCAGCAGCCAAGTAATTGGTCAGGGGTACTCCTACGAGCAGTACTTC
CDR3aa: CASSQVIGQGYSYEQYF

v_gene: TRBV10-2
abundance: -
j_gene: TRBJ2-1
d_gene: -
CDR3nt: TGCGCCAGCAGTGATTTCCCCAGGGCGTCGATCAATGAGCAGTTCTTC
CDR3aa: CASSDFPRASINEQFF

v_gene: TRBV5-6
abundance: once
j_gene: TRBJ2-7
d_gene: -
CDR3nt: TGTGCCAGCAGCTTGGGACCCTCGGAATCCTACGAGCAGTACTTC
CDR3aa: CASSLGPSESYEQYF

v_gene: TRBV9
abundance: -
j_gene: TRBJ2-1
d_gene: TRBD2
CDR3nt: TGTGCCAGCAGCGCCCCCTTGGCGGGAGGGCCCGTGAATGAGCAGTTCTTC
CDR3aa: CASSAPLAGGPVNEQFF

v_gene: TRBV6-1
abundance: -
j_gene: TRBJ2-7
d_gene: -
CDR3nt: TGTGCCAGCAGGGGGGCTGGCGAATCCTACGAGCAGTACTTC
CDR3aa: CASRGAGESYEQYF

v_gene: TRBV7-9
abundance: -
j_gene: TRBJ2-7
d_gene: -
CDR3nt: TGTGCCAGCAGCAATAACCTAGAACGCGAGCAGTACTTC
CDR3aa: CASSNNLEREQYF

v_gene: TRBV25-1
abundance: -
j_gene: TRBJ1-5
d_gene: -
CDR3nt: TGTGCCAGTTCGAAGGGAGTGTTTCAGCCCCAGCATTTT
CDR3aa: CASSKGVFQPQHF

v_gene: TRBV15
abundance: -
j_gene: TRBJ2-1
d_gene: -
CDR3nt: TGTGCCACCAGCAGAGATGACAATGAGCAGTTCTTC
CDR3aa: CATSRDDNEQFF

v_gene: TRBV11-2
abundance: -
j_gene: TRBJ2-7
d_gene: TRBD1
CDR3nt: TGTGCCAGCAGCTTAGGGACAGGGGCTTTCTCCTACGAGCAGTACTTC
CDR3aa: CASSLGTGAFSYEQYF

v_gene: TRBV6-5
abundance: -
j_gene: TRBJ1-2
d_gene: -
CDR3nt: TGTGCCAGCAAGACGACAGGTGGCTATGGCTACACCTTC
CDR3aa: CASKTTGGYGYTF

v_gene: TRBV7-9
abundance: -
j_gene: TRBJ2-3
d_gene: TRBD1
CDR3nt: TGTGCCAGCAGCCCGAGCGGTACAGGGGGGTCAGATACGCAGTATTTT
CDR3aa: CASSPSGTGGSDTQYF

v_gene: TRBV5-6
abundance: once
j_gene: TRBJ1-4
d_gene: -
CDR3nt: TGTGCCAGCAGCTTGTGGGGGAGGGATGAAAAACTGTTTTTT
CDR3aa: CASSLWGRDEKLFF

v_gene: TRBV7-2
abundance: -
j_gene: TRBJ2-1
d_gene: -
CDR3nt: TGTGCCAGCAGCTTCGGACAGAACAACCGCAATGAGCAGTTCTTC
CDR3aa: CASSFGQNNRNEQFF

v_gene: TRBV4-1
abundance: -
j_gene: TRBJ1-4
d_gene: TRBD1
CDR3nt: TGCGCCAGCAGCCCTATTAGGACAGGGGTCGAAAAACTGTTTTTT
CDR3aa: CASSPIRTGVEKLFF

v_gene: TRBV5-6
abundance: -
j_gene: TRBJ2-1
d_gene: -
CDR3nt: TGTGCCAGCAGCGCCATCCATGAGCAGTTCTTC
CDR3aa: CASSAIHEQFF

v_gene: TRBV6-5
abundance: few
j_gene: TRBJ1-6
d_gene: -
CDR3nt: TGTGCCGCCAAGGCAGGCGATAATTCACCCCTCCACTTT
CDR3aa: CAAKAGDNSPLHF

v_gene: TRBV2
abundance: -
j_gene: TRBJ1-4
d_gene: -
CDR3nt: TGTGCCAGCAGGACAGACGGGGTGCGGGGGGAAAAACTGTTTTTT
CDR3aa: CASRTDGVRGEKLFF

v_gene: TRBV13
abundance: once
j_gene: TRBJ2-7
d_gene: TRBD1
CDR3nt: TGTGCCAGCAGCTTGGACAGGGCCGAGCAGTACTTC
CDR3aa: CASSLDRAEQYF

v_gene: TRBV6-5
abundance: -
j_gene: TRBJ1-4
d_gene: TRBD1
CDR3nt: TGTGCCAGCAGTTATGGGACAGGGGGTGAAAAACTGTTTTTT
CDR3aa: CASSYGTGGEKLFF